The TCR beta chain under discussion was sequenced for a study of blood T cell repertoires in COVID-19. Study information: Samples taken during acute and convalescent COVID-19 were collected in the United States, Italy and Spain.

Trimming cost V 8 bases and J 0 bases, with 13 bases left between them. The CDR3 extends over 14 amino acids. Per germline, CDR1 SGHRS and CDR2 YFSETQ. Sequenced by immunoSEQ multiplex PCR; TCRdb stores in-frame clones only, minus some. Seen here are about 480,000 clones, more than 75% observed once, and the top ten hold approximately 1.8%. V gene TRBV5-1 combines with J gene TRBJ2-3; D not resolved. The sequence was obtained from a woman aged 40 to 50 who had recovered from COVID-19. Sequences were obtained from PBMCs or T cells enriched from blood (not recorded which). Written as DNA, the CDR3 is TGCGCCAGTCAACAGAGAGTTAGCACAGATACGCAGTATTTT. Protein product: CASQQRVSTDTQYF.